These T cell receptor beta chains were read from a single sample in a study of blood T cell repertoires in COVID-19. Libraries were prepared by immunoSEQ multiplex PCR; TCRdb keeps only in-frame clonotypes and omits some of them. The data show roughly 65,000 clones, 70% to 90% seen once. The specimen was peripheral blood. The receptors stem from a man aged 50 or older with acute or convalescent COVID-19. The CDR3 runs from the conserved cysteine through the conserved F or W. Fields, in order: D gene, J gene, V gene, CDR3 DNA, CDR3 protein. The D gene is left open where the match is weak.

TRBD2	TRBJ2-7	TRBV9	TGTGCCAGCAGCGTATCGCCTAGCGGGATCAACGAGCAGTACTTC	CASSVSPSGINEQYF
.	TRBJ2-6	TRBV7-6	TGTGCCAGCAGCTCCCCGCGCTGGGGGGTAACCCCTTCTGGGGCCAACGTCCTGACTTTC	CASSSPRWGVTPSGANVLTF
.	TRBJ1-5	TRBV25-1	TGTGCCAGCAGTGAAGACATCTATAGCAATCAGCCCCAGCATTTT	CASSEDIYSNQPQHF
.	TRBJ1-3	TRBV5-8	TGTGCCAGCAGCTTGCGGGGCGGGAAGGGCCCTCCTGGAAACACCATATATTTT	CASSLRGGKGPPGNTIYF
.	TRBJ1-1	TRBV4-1	TGCGCCAGCAGCCAAGAAGTCCTTGAGGCTATGAACACTGAAGCTTTCTTT	CASSQEVLEAMNTEAFF
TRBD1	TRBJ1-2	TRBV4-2	TGTGCCAGCAGCCAAGTCAGGACAGGGATCTATGGCTACACCTTC	CASSQVRTGIYGYTF
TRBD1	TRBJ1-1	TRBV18	TGTGCCAGCTCACCACGACAGGGAACAAGGGTGAACACTGAAGCTTTCTTT	CASSPRQGTRVNTEAFF
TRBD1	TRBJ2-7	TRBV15	TGTGCCACCAGCAGACGGACAGGGGTTGGGCAGTACTTC	CATSRRTGVGQYF
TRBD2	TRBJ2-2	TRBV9	TGTGCCAGCAGAGCCGCTAGCGGTACCACCGGGGAGCTGTTTTTT	CASRAASGTTGELFF
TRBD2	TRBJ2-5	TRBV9	TGTGCCAGCAGCGGGGATAGCGGGAGAGGAGAGACCCAGTACTTC	CASSGDSGRGETQYF